The clone carrying this TCR beta chain occurred many times. Its target is unknown. This sample is drawn from a study of blood T cells in healthy people across ages. For the second PCR, which ran for roughly 7 to 11 cycles, a sample-barcoded 5' primer and a J-beta primer mix were used. TCRdb reprocessed the 5' RACE reads with MiXCR, giving one entry per CDR3 protein. The table records under 800,000 distinct CDR3 sequences, roughly 45% of them present only once. Study-wide results and caveats: Across samples, TCR beta diversity tracked strongly with naive T cell percentage.

The CDR3 extends over 15 amino acids. The V end lost 0 bases, the J end lost 6 bases, and 14 bases lay between the germline ends. CDR1 is MNHEY, CDR2 SVGEGT, per germline. The rearrangement uses TRBV6-2 or TRBV6-3 and TRBJ1-2; no clear D. This sequence originates from an older woman in good health. Sequencing was performed on blood. As DNA, the CDR3 is TGTGCCAGCAGTTACTCGAGGTCCGGCACGGATGGCTACACCTTC. This translates into CASSYSRSGTDGYTF.